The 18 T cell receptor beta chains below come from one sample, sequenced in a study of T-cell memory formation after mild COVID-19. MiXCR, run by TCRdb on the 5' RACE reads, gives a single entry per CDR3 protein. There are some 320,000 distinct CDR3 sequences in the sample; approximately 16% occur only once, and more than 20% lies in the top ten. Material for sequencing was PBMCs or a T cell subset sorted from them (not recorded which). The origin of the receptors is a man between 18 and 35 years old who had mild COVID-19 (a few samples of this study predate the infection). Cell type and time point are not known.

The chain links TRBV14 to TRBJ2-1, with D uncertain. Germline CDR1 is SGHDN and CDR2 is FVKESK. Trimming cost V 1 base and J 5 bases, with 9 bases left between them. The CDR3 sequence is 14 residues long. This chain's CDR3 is CASSQVSLHNEQFF. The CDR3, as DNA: TGTGCCAGCAGCCAAGTGTCACTACACAATGAGCAGTTCTTC.

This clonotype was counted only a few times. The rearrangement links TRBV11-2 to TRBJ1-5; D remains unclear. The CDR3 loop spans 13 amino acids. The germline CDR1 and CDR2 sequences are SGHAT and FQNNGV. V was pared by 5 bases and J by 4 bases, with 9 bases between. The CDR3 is CASSRSLNQPQHF. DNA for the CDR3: TGTGCCAGCAGCCGAAGCCTAAATCAGCCCCAGCATTTT.

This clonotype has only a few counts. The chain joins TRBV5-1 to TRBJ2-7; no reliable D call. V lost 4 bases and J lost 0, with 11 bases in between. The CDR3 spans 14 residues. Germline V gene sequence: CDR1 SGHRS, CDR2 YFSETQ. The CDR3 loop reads CASSPTPHSYEQYF. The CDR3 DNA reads TGCGCCAGCAGCCCTACTCCGCACTCCTACGAGCAGTACTTC.

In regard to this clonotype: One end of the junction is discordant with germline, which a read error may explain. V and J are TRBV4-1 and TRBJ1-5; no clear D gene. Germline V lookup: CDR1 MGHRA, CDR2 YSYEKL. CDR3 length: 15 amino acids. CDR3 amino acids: CASSPWEKSNQHQHF. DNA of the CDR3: TGCGCCAGCAGTCCCTGGGAGAAGAGCAATCAGCACCAGCATTTT.

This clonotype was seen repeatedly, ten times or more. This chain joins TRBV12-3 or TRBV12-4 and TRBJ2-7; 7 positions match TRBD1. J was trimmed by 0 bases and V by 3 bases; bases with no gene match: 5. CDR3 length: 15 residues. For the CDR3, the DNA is TGTGCCAGCAGTTTGGGCAGGGGGAGCTCCTACGAGCAGTACTTC. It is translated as CASSLGRGSSYEQYF.

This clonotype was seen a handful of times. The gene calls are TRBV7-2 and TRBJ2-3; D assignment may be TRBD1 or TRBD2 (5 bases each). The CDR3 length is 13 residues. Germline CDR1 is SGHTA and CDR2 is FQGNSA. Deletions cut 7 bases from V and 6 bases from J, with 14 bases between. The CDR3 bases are TGTGCCAGCACCCTGAGGGGCGCGGATACGCAGTATTTT. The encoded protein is CASTLRGADTQYF.

CDR3 sequence: CSAPSGGPGTDTQYF. In nucleotides, the CDR3 is TGCAGTGCCCCCTCGGGGGGGCCCGGCACAGATACGCAGTATTTT. The chain recombines TRBV20-1 with TRBJ2-3; TRBD2 matches at 8 bases. The J segment lost 1 base and the V segment lost 6 bases, leaving 9 bases of the junction unmatched. The CDR3 is made up of 15 amino acids. In germline, CDR1 is DFQATT, CDR2 SNEGSKA (reference sequence).

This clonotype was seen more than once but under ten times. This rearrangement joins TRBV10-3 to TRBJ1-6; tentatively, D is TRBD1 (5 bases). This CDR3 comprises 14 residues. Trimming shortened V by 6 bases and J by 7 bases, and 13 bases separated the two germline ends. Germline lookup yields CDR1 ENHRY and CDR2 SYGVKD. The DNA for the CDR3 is TGTGCCATCAGGGGGGACTCTGGCAATTCACCCCTCCACTTT. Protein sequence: CAIRGDSGNSPLHF.

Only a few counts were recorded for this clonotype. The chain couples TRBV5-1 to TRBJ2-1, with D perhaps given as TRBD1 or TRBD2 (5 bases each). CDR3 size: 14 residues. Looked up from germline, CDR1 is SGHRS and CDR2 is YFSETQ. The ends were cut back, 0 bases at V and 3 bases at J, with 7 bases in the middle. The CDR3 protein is CASSLGGDYNEQFF. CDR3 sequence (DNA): TGCGCCAGCAGCTTGGGAGGGGACTACAATGAGCAGTTCTTC.

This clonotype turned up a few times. DNA for the CDR3: TGTGCCAGCAGCACCCGACGGAACTCCTATGGCTACACCTTC. Translating gives CASSTRRNSYGYTF. This chain links TRBV21-1 with TRBJ1-2. TRBV21-1 is noted as a pseudogene. The CDR3 extends over 14 amino acids.

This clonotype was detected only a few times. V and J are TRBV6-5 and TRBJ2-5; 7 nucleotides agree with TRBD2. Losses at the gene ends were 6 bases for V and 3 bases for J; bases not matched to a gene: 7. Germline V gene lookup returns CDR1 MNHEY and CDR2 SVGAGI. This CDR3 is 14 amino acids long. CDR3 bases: TGTGCCAGCAGCAGCCCGCTAGCGGAAGAGACCCAGTACTTC. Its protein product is CASSSPLAEETQYF.

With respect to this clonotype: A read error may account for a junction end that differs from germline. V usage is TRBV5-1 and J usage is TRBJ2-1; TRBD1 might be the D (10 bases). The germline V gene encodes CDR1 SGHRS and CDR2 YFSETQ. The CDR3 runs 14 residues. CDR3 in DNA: TGCGCCAGCAGCTTAGAGACAGGGGGCGGGAGGGCACTCTTC. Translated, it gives CASSLETGGGRALF.

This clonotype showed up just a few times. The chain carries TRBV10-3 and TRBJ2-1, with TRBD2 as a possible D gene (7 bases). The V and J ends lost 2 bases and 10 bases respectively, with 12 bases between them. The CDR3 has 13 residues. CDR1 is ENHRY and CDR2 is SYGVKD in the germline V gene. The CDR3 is CAISEAGAGEQFF. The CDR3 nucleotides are TGTGCCATCAGTGAGGCGGGGGCCGGAGAGCAGTTCTTC.

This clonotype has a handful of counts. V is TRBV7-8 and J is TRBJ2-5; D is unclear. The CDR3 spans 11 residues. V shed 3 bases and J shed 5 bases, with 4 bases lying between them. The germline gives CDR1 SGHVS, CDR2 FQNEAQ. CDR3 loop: CASSFMETQYF. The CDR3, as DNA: TGTGCCAGCAGCTTCATGGAGACCCAGTACTTC. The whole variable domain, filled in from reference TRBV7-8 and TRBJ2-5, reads GAGVSQSPRYKVAKRGQDVALRCDPISGHVSLFWYQQALGQGPEFLTYFQNEAQLDKSGLPSDRFFAERPEGSVSTLKIQRTQQEDSAVYLCASSFMETQYFGPGTRLLVL.

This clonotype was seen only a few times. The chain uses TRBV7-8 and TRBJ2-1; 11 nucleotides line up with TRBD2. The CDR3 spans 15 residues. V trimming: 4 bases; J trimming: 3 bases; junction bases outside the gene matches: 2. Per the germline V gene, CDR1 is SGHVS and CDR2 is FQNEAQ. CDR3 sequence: CASSSTSGNYNEQFF. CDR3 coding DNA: TGTGCCAGCAGCTCGACTAGCGGGAACTACAATGAGCAGTTCTTC.

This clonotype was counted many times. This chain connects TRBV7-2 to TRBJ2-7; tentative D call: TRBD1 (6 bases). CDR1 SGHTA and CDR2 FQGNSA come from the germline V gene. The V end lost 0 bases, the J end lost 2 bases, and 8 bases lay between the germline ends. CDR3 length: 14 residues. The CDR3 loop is CASSLAAGAYEQYV. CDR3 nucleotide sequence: TGTGCCAGCAGCTTAGCGGCAGGGGCCTACGAGCAGTACGTC.

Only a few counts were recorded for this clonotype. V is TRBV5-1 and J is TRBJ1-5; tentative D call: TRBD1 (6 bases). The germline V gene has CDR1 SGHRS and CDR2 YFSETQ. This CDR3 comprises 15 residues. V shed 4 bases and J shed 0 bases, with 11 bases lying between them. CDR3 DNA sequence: TGCGCCAGCAGCCCGGACAGCTATAGCAATCAGCCCCAGCATTTT. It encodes CASSPDSYSNQPQHF.

Here the CDR3 reads CASSPPGGAKNIQYF. For the CDR3, the DNA is TGTGCCAGCAGCCCCCCGGGGGGAGCCAAAAACATTCAGTACTTC. This rearrangement joins TRBV11-1 to TRBJ2-4; 7 nucleotides agree with TRBD2. This CDR3 has 15 amino acids. V was pared by 5 bases and J by 0 bases, with 4 bases of the junction left unmatched. Germline V gene sequence: CDR1 SGHAT, CDR2 FQDESV (reference sequence).